Presented here are 15 T cell receptor beta chains from one specimen sequenced in a study of shared clonotypes between healthy human individuals. Generated by immunoSEQ multiplex PCR, the TCRdb table keeps only in-frame clones and is missing some. This table has 2 million to 2.5 million clones, around 96% appearing once. Naive-designated CD8 cells lacked CD45RO, were positively enriched for CCR7, and omitted terminally differentiated effector memory CD45RA+ cells. Sequencing was done on a sample of naive CD8+ T cells sorted from blood. These receptors originate from a man between 18 and 35 years old in good health.

The rearrangement uses TRBV5-6 and TRBJ1-2; D gene unclear. Trimming left V 3 bases short and J 2 bases short, with 14 bases between. The CDR3 has 15 residues. CDR1 is SGHDT and CDR2 is YYEEEE in the germline V gene. In DNA, the CDR3 is TGTGCCAGCAGCTCGCCCGCATTGGGGAACTATGGCTACACCTTC. It translates to CASSSPALGNYGYTF.

The V call is TRBV28, the J call TRBJ1-6; maybe TRBD1 (6 bases). The CDR3 totals 14 residues. Per germline, CDR1 MDHEN and CDR2 SYDVKM. Trimming left V 4 bases short and J 2 bases short, with 6 bases between. CDR3 sequence reads: CASSYRAYNSPLHF. Here the CDR3 DNA reads TGTGCCAGCAGTTACAGGGCCTATAATTCACCCCTCCACTTT. Complete variable domain (other parts from reference TRBV28 and TRBJ1-6): DVKVTQSSRYLVKRTGEKVFLECVQDMDHENMFWYRQDPGLGLRLIYFSYDVKMKEKGDIPEGYSVSREKKERFSLILESASTNQTSMYLCASSYRAYNSPLHFGNGTRLTVT.

The V call is TRBV9, the J call TRBJ1-1; D might be TRBD1 (5 bases). Trimming pared 0 bases from V and 4 bases from J, leaving 13 bases between. The CDR3 contains 15 residues. Germline CDR1 is SGDLS and CDR2 is YYNGEE. CDR3 nucleotides: TGTGCCAGCAGCGTAGATCGGGGGGTGACCACTGAAGCTTTCTTT. This translates into CASSVDRGVTTEAFF.

This chain joins TRBV13 and TRBJ2-7, with D uncertain. This CDR3 has 13 residues. CDR1 and CDR2 from the germline V gene are PRHDT and FYEKMQ (reference sequence). V lost 2 bases to trimming and J lost 2 bases, with 7 bases between them. CDR3 sequence reads: CASSLNLAYEQYF. For the CDR3, the DNA is TGTGCCAGCAGCTTAAACCTCGCCTACGAGCAGTACTTC.

The rearrangement joins TRBV2 to TRBJ2-7; tentatively, D is TRBD2 (5 bases). Trimming removed 3 bases from V and 1 base from J, with 19 bases in between. CDR1 SNHLY and CDR2 FYNNEI come from the germline V gene. The CDR3 totals 17 residues. DNA of the CDR3: TGTGCCAGCAGTGACAGCGGTTGGCTAGCAGATTCCTACGAGCAGTACTTC. Its protein product is CASSDSGWLADSYEQYF.

V and J are TRBV7-9 and TRBJ1-2; D might be TRBD1 (5 bases). V was shortened by 0 bases and J by 2 bases, with 10 bases between the two germline ends. This CDR3 contains 15 residues. Germline values: CDR1 SEHNR, CDR2 FQNEAQ (reference sequence). CDR3 coding DNA: TGTGCCAGCAGCTTAGCGGCAGGGAACAACTATGGCTACACCTTC. The encoded protein is CASSLAAGNNYGYTF. Using reference TRBV7-9 and TRBJ1-2 for the parts outside the CDR3, the full variable domain is DTGVSQNPRHKITKRGQNVTFRCDPISEHNRLYWYRQTLGQGPEFLTYFQNEAQLEKSRLLSDRFSAERPKGSFSTLEIQRTEQGDSAMYLCASSLAAGNNYGYTFGSGTRLTVV.

The chain combines TRBV5-1 with TRBJ2-7; no definite D call. The CDR3 covers 12 residues. Trimming cost V 3 bases and J 3 bases, with 7 bases left between them. Germline lookup yields CDR1 SGHRS and CDR2 YFSETQ. The CDR3 sequence is CASSSGNYEQYF. The CDR3, as DNA: TGCGCCAGCAGCTCGGGCAACTACGAGCAGTACTTC. The complete variable domain, with remaining parts taken from reference TRBV5-1 and TRBJ2-7, reads KAGVTQTPRYLIKTRGQQVTLSCSPISGHRSVSWYQQTPGQGLQFLFEYFSETQRNKGNFPGRFSGRQFSNSRSEMNVSTLELGDSALYLCASSSGNYEQYFGPGTRLTVT.

As concerns this clone: Within the sample, other DNA sequences also encode this same CDR3. The chain is built from TRBV4-3 and TRBJ2-3; D possibly corresponds to TRBD2 (6 bases). This CDR3 is 16 amino acids long. The V gene lost 2 bases and the J gene lost 0 bases, with 12 bases spanning the gap. In germline, CDR1 is LGHNA, CDR2 YSLEER. The CDR3 spells CASSQLTGVSTDTQYF. The CDR3 DNA follows: TGCGCCAGCAGCCAATTGACGGGAGTTAGCACAGATACGCAGTATTTT.

This chain connects TRBV5-1 to TRBJ2-3, with D possibly matching TRBD1 (6 bases). The CDR3 covers 17 residues. Per the germline V gene, CDR1 is SGHRS and CDR2 is YFSETQ. V was cut by 1 base and J by 0 bases, with 15 bases left in between. The CDR3 region is CASSLWGLGQSTDTQYF. The CDR3, as DNA: TGCGCCAGCAGCTTGTGGGGTCTAGGACAGAGCACAGATACGCAGTATTTT.

The chain joins TRBV4-3 to TRBJ2-2; D assignment may be TRBD1 or TRBD2 (5 bases each). The CDR3 spans 15 residues. Germline CDR1 is LGHNA and CDR2 is YSLEER. Trimming stripped 3 bases from V and 7 bases from J, with 15 bases between. The DNA for the CDR3 is TGCGCCAGCAGCCACCTCGGGGAAGGGGTCGGGGAGCTGTTTTTT. This codes for CASSHLGEGVGELFF.

This chain joins TRBV2 and TRBJ1-1; D gene uncertain. This CDR3 region has 12 residues. V lost 5 bases and J lost 8, with 12 bases in between. The germline gives CDR1 SNHLY, CDR2 FYNNEI. In nucleotides, the CDR3 is TGTGCCAGCAGTCAGCCCACCGTAGAAGCTTTCTTT. Protein sequence: CASSQPTVEAFF.

The gene calls are TRBV7-6 and TRBJ2-1; possible D gene TRBD1, 5 bases. The ends were cut back, 4 bases at V and 3 bases at J, with 10 bases in the middle. The CDR3 consists of 14 residues. Per germline, CDR1 SGHVS and CDR2 FNYEAQ. CDR3 residues: CASSSTDSYNEQFF. The CDR3 DNA reads as TGTGCCAGCAGCTCCACAGACAGCTACAATGAGCAGTTCTTC.

The CDR3 region has the DNA TGTGCCTGGAGCCCAGGTATGAACACTGAAGCTTTCTTT. As protein: CAWSPGMNTEAFF. The chain has TRBV30 and TRBJ1-1; no definite D call. Between the trimmed V and J ends, which lost 3 bases and 0 bases, there was a span of 8 bases. The germline V gene encodes CDR1 GTSNPN and CDR2 SVGIG (reference sequence). This CDR3 has 13 amino acids.

The J gene is TRBJ1-1, the V gene TRBV9; D may be TRBD1 (5 bases). The germline V gene has CDR1 SGDLS and CDR2 YYNGEE. Between the trimmed V and J ends, which lost 0 bases and 5 bases, there was a span of 14 bases. This CDR3 contains 15 residues. CDR3 amino acids: CASSVVPGGETEAFF. The CDR3 coding sequence is TGTGCCAGCAGCGTAGTCCCAGGAGGGGAGACTGAAGCTTTCTTT. The full variable domain, in which reference TRBV9 and TRBJ1-1 provide the parts outside the CDR3, is DSGVTQTPKHLITATGQRVTLRCSPRSGDLSVYWYQQSLDQGLQFLIQYYNGEERAKGNILERFSAQQFPDLHSELNLSSLELGDSALYFCASSVVPGGETEAFFGQGTRLTVV.

The genes are TRBV6-4 and TRBJ1-2; 11 bases line up with TRBD1. CDR3 size: 15 residues. The germline V gene encodes CDR1 MRHNA and CDR2 SNTAGT. The junction had 7 bases not matched to a gene; V was cut back by 6 bases and J by 4 bases. CDR3 in DNA: TGTGCCAGCAGGGAAGGGACAGGGGGAGCCTATGGCTACACCTTC. This encodes CASREGTGGAYGYTF.